This record looks at one TCR beta chain sequence and its context. Its antigen is still unknown. Measured with immunoSEQ multiplex PCR; TCRdb has only the in-frame clones, and not every one. Here the sample spans roughly 100,000 clones, approximately 90% being singletons. The V gene's germline CDR1 is LNHDA and CDR2 SQIVND (reference sequence). This CDR3 region has 12 residues. Deletions cut 5 bases from V and 8 bases from J, with 9 bases between. The entry originates in a study of T cell responses to AZD1222 COVID-19 vaccine. Findings and caveats of the study: A reported finding is that nearly half of spike-specific TCRs target unmutated variant regions.

This chain joins TRBV19 and TRBJ1-4, with D uncertain. The sample consisted of peripheral blood, taken on day 0 of AZD1222 vaccination. The sequence came from an adult in good health. CDR3 in DNA: TGTGCCAGTAGTGGAGGTGGAGAAAAACTGTTTTTT. Its protein is CASSGGGEKLFF.